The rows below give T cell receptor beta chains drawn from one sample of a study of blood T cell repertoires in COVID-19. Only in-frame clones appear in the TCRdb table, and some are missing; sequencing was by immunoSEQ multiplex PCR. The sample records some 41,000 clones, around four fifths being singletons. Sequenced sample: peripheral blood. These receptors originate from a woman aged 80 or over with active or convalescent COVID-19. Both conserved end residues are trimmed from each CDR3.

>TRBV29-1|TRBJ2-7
SVYGGRAPYEQY
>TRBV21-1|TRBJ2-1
ASSKGYGDRSIGQF
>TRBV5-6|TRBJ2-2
ASSSGLAGLGELF
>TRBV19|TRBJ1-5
ATQLTGGWDQPQH
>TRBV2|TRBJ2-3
ASRRWTSGADTQY
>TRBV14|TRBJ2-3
ASSQDYGEDTQY
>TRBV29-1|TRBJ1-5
SVGQGLNQPQH
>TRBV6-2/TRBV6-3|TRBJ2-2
ASSLGLKNTGELF
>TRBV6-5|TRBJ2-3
ASSYRQGITDTQY
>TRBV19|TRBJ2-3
ASSIRTSGYTDTQY
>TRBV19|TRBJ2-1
ASSWASGISYNEQF
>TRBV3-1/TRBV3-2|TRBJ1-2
ASGEVGNYGYT
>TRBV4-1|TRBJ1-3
ASSQDTVSGNTIY
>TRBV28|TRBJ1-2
ASSLEGTLGYT
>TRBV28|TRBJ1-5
ASSLHRGENQPQH
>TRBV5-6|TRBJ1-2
ASSLAPGGADGYT
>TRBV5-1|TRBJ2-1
ASSQNARTLSYNEQF
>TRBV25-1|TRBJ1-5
ASRQGNQPQH
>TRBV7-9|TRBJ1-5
ASSLSYQPQH
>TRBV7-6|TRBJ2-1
ASSPQGDEQF
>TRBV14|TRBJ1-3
ASSQDTRVGNTIY
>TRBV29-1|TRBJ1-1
SVVEGADTEAF
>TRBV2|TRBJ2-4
ASSTWRNIQY
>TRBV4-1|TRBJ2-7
ASSQVLVTYEQY
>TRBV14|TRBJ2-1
ASSPLTRIDEQF
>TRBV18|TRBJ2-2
ASSPLLAGDTGELF
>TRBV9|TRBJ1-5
ASSVGQGWSQPQH
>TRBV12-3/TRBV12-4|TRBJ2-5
ASSQPPATAQY
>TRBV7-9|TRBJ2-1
ASSFTGTRGF
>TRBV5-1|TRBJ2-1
ASSLERGNEQF
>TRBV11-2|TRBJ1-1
ASSTSLNTEAF
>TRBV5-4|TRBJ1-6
ASSLGGRSYNSPLH
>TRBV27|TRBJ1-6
ASSSLSVLDSGSPLH
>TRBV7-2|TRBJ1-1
ASSPHTGAGTEAF
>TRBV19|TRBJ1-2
ASSKGDRPYGYT
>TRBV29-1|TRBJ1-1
SADRGVNTEAF
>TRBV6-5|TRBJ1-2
ASSTGSPYGYT
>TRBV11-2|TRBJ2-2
ASSLVPGANTGELF
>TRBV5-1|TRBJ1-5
ASSLESGANQPQH
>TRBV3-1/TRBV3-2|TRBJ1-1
ASTYGTEAF
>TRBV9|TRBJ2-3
ASSDNRDRPLHTQY
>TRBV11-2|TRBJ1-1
ASSNGRVMNTEAF
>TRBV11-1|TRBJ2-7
ASSQSGRALRYEQY
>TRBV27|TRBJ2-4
ASTAGDKKNIQY